The rows below give T cell receptor beta chains drawn from one sample of a study of blood T cell repertoires in COVID-19. Method: immunoSEQ multiplex PCR; TCRdb's copy keeps in-frame clones and lacks some. The data hold under 200,000 clones, with 83% observed a single time. Sequencing was carried out using peripheral blood. The receptors were sampled from a woman aged 70-85 years who had recovered from COVID-19. The CDR3 runs from the conserved cysteine through the conserved F or W. D genes are given only for firm matches. Only some rows state a clone size, as once, few, many or a class for expanded clones.

d_call: TRBD1; v_call: TRBV2; j_call: TRBJ2-2; clone_size: few; cdr3_aa: CASRPGTVNTGELFF; cdr3_nt: TGTGCCAGCAGACCCGGGACAGTGAACACCGGGGAGCTGTTTTTT
d_call: .; v_call: TRBV5-5; j_call: TRBJ1-2; clone_size: .; cdr3_aa: CASSLGTPNYGYTF; cdr3_nt: TGTGCCAGCAGCTTGGGCACACCTAACTATGGCTACACCTTC
d_call: .; v_call: TRBV5-1; j_call: TRBJ2-6; clone_size: .; cdr3_aa: CASSPVGGSGANVLTF; cdr3_nt: TGCGCCAGCAGCCCAGTGGGGGGCTCTGGGGCCAACGTCCTGACTTTC
d_call: .; v_call: TRBV5-6; j_call: TRBJ1-4; clone_size: .; cdr3_aa: CASSLAGPVGGEKLFF; cdr3_nt: TGTGCCAGCAGCTTGGCCGGCCCGGTCGGCGGCGAAAAACTGTTTTTT
d_call: .; v_call: TRBV7-9; j_call: TRBJ2-2; clone_size: .; cdr3_aa: CASSPQTENTGELFF; cdr3_nt: TGTGCCAGCAGCCCCCAGACTGAGAACACCGGGGAGCTGTTTTTT
d_call: .; v_call: TRBV7-9; j_call: TRBJ2-2; clone_size: few; cdr3_aa: CASSRLDGGELFF; cdr3_nt: TGTGCCAGCAGCCGACTAGATGGCGGGGAGCTGTTTTTT
d_call: TRBD1; v_call: TRBV18; j_call: TRBJ1-2; clone_size: once; cdr3_aa: CASSPPGQGGGYTF; cdr3_nt: TGTGCCAGCTCACCACCGGGACAGGGTGGGGGCTACACCTTC
d_call: TRBD1; v_call: TRBV12-3/TRBV12-4; j_call: TRBJ1-1; clone_size: .; cdr3_aa: CASSHQGGGPRF; cdr3_nt: TGTGCCAGCAGCCACCAAGGGGGCGGGCCGCGGTTT
d_call: .; v_call: TRBV6-5; j_call: TRBJ1-1; clone_size: .; cdr3_aa: CASSYSGPDTEAFF; cdr3_nt: TGTGCCAGCAGTTACTCGGGGCCTGACACTGAAGCTTTCTTT
d_call: .; v_call: TRBV11-1; j_call: TRBJ2-1; clone_size: .; cdr3_aa: CASSRIHLGGNEQFF; cdr3_nt: TGTGCCAGCAGCCGTATCCATTTAGGGGGCAATGAGCAGTTCTTC
d_call: .; v_call: TRBV30; j_call: TRBJ2-3; clone_size: .; cdr3_aa: CAWSALAAQYF; cdr3_nt: TGTGCCTGGAGCGCGCTGGCGGCGCAGTATTTT
d_call: .; v_call: TRBV27; j_call: TRBJ2-5; clone_size: few; cdr3_aa: CASSWGRGQETQYF; cdr3_nt: TGTGCCAGCAGTTGGGGCAGGGGCCAAGAGACCCAGTACTTC
d_call: TRBD2; v_call: TRBV5-1; j_call: TRBJ2-7; clone_size: .; cdr3_aa: CASSLALTSRYEQYF; cdr3_nt: TGCGCCAGCAGCTTAGCCCTGACTAGCCGCTACGAGCAGTACTTC
d_call: .; v_call: TRBV6-1; j_call: TRBJ1-2; clone_size: .; cdr3_aa: CASSEDRLYGYTF; cdr3_nt: TGTGCCAGCAGTGAAGACAGACTATATGGCTACACCTTC
d_call: .; v_call: TRBV15; j_call: TRBJ1-6; clone_size: .; cdr3_aa: CATSRAPVEGVPLHF; cdr3_nt: TGTGCCACCAGCAGAGCGCCGGTTGAGGGGGTACCCCTCCACTTT
d_call: TRBD2; v_call: TRBV7-3; j_call: TRBJ2-1; clone_size: .; cdr3_aa: CAPGGGTEKQFF; cdr3_nt: TGTGCCCCCGGGGGGGGGACGGAGAAGCAGTTCTTC
d_call: .; v_call: TRBV11-2; j_call: TRBJ2-4; clone_size: .; cdr3_aa: CASSFGGDIQYF; cdr3_nt: TGTGCCAGCAGCTTTGGTGGAGACATTCAGTACTTC
d_call: TRBD2; v_call: TRBV5-4; j_call: TRBJ2-1; clone_size: few; cdr3_aa: CASSLLLAASSYNEQFF; cdr3_nt: TGTGCCAGCAGCTTGTTGCTAGCGGCTAGCTCCTACAATGAGCAGTTCTTC
d_call: TRBD1; v_call: TRBV30; j_call: TRBJ1-2; clone_size: .; cdr3_aa: CAWSAPPTRQGRYGYTF; cdr3_nt: TGTGCCTGGAGTGCCCCCCCCACCCGACAGGGCCGCTATGGCTACACCTTC
d_call: TRBD2; v_call: TRBV27; j_call: TRBJ2-7; clone_size: .; cdr3_aa: CASSLSPGLAGDHEQYF; cdr3_nt: TGTGCCAGCAGTTTATCACCCGGACTAGCGGGAGACCACGAGCAGTACTTC
d_call: .; v_call: TRBV12-2; j_call: TRBJ2-2; clone_size: .; cdr3_aa: CASRLGEGNTGELFF; cdr3_nt: TGTGCAAGTCGCTTAGGGGAGGGGAACACCGGGGAGCTGTTTTTT
d_call: .; v_call: TRBV14; j_call: TRBJ1-6; clone_size: few; cdr3_aa: CASSQVGRGSSPLHF; cdr3_nt: TGTGCCAGCAGCCAAGTGGGGCGGGGAAGTTCACCCCTCCACTTT
d_call: TRBD2; v_call: TRBV5-1; j_call: TRBJ2-5; clone_size: few; cdr3_aa: CASSGWGAGVETQYF; cdr3_nt: TGCGCCAGCAGCGGCTGGGGAGCGGGAGTAGAGACCCAGTACTTC
d_call: TRBD1; v_call: TRBV2; j_call: TRBJ1-5; clone_size: .; cdr3_aa: CASRRGGRGPAQPQHF; cdr3_nt: TGTGCCAGCAGGAGGGGTGGCAGGGGGCCGGCCCAGCCCCAGCATTTT
d_call: .; v_call: TRBV19; j_call: TRBJ2-5; clone_size: .; cdr3_aa: CASSTPPDSRSETQYF; cdr3_nt: TGTGCCAGTAGTACCCCGCCGGACTCACGGTCGGAGACCCAGTACTTC
d_call: TRBD1; v_call: TRBV18; j_call: TRBJ2-7; clone_size: .; cdr3_aa: CASSPGTDSYEQYF; cdr3_nt: TGTGCCAGCTCCCCCGGGACAGACTCCTACGAGCAGTACTTC
d_call: .; v_call: TRBV5-4; j_call: TRBJ1-2; clone_size: few; cdr3_aa: CASTADTEFYGYTF; cdr3_nt: TGTGCCAGCACCGCGGACACAGAATTCTATGGCTACACCTTC
d_call: .; v_call: TRBV4-1; j_call: TRBJ1-4; clone_size: few; cdr3_aa: CASSQDGRAKLFF; cdr3_nt: TGCGCCAGCAGCCAAGACGGGCGGGCAAAACTGTTTTTT
d_call: .; v_call: TRBV19; j_call: TRBJ2-5; clone_size: .; cdr3_aa: CASSIVQGSQETQYF; cdr3_nt: TGTGCCAGTAGTATCGTCCAGGGGTCCCAAGAGACCCAGTACTTC
d_call: TRBD1; v_call: TRBV5-1; j_call: TRBJ1-1; clone_size: .; cdr3_aa: CASSLAPGGVNTEAFF; cdr3_nt: TGCGCCAGCAGCTTGGCCCCAGGGGGCGTGAACACTGAAGCTTTCTTT
d_call: .; v_call: TRBV3-1/TRBV3-2; j_call: TRBJ2-7; clone_size: .; cdr3_aa: CASSQEPWPTYEQYF; cdr3_nt: TGTGCCAGCAGCCAAGAGCCTTGGCCAACCTACGAGCAGTACTTC
d_call: .; v_call: TRBV5-4; j_call: TRBJ1-4; clone_size: few; cdr3_aa: CASSPDTTNEKLFF; cdr3_nt: TGTGCCAGCAGCCCGGACACAACTAATGAAAAACTGTTTTTT
d_call: TRBD1; v_call: TRBV5-1; j_call: TRBJ2-7; clone_size: .; cdr3_aa: CASSGGQGRSYEQYF; cdr3_nt: TGCGCCAGCAGCGGAGGACAGGGGCGCTCCTACGAGCAGTACTTC
d_call: .; v_call: TRBV5-1; j_call: TRBJ2-4; clone_size: .; cdr3_aa: CASSLSAGAKNIQYF; cdr3_nt: TGCGCCAGCAGCTTGTCGGCGGGGGCCAAAAACATTCAGTACTTC
d_call: .; v_call: TRBV7-9; j_call: TRBJ1-1; clone_size: few; cdr3_aa: CASKTGGPENTEAFF; cdr3_nt: TGTGCCAGCAAGACGGGAGGGCCGGAGAACACTGAAGCTTTCTTT
d_call: TRBD1; v_call: TRBV19; j_call: TRBJ1-1; clone_size: .; cdr3_aa: CASSLRQGRAEAFF; cdr3_nt: TGTGCCAGTAGTCTCCGACAGGGTCGGGCTGAAGCTTTCTTT